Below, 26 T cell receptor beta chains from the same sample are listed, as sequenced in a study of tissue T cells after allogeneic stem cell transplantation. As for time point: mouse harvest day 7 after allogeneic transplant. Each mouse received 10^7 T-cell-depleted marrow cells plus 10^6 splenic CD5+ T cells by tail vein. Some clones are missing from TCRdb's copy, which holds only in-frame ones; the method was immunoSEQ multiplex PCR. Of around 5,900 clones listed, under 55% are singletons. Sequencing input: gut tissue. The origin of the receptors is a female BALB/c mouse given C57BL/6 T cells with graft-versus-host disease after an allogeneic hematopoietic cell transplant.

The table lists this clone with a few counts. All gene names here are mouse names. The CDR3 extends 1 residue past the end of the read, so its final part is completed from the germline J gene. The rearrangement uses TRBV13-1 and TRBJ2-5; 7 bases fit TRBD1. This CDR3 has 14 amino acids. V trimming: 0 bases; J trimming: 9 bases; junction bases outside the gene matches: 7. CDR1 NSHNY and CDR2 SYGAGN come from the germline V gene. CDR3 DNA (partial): TGTGCCAGCAGTGATGGGGGACAGATCCAGACCCAGTAC. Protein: CASSDGGQIQTQY. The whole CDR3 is CASSDGGQIQTQYF.

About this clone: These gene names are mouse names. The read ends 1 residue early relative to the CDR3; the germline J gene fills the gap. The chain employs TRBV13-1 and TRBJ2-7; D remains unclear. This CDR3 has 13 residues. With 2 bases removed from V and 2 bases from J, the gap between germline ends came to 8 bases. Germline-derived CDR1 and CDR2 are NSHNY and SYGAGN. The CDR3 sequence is CASSDREAYEQYF. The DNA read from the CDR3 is TGTGCCAGCAGTGACCGGGAGGCCTATGAACAGTAC.

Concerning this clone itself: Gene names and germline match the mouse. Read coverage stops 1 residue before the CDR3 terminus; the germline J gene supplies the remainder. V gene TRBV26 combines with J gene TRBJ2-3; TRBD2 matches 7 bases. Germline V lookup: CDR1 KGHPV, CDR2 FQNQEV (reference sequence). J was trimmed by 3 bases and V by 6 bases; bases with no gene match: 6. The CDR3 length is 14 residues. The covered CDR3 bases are TGTGCCAGCAGCCTGGGGGAATGGGCAGAAACGCTGTAT. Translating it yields CASSLGEWAETLY. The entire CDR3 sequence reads CASSLGEWAETLYF. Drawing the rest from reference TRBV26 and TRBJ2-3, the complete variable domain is NSKVIQTPRYLVKGQGQKAKMRCIPEKGHPVVFWYQQNKNNEFKFLINFQNQEVLQQIDMTEKRFSAECPSNSPCSLEIQSSEAGDSALYLCASSLGEWAETLYFGSGTRLTVL.

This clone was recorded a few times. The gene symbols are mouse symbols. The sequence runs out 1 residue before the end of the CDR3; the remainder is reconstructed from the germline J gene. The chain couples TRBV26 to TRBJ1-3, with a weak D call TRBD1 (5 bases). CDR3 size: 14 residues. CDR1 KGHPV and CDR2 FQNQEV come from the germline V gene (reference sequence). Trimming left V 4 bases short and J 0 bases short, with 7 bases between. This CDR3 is CASSQGNSGNTLYF. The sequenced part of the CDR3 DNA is TGTGCCAGCAGTCAGGGGAATTCTGGAAATACGCTCTAT.

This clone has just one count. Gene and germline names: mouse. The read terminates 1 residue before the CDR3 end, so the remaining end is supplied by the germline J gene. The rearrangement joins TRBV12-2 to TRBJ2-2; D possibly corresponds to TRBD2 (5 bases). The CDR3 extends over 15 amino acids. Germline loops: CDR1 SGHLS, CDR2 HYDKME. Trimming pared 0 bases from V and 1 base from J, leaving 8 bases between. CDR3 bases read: TGTGCCAGCTCTCTCGGCTGGGAAAACACCGGGCAGCTCTAC. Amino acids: CASSLGWENTGQLY. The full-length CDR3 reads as CASSLGWENTGQLYF.

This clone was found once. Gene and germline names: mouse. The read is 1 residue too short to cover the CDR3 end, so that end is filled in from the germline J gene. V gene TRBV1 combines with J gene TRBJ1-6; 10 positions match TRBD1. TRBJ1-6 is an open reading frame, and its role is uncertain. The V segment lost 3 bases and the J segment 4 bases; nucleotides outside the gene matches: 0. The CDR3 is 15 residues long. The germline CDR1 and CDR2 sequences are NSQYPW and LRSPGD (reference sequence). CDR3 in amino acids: CTCSAGQGYNSPLYF. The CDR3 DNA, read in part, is TGCACCTGCAGTGCGGGACAGGGGTATAATTCGCCCCTCTAC.

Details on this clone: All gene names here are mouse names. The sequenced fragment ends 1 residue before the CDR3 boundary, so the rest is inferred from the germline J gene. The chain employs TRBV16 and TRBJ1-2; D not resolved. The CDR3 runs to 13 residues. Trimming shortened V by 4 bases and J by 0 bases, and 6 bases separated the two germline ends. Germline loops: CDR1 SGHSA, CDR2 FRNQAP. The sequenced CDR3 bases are TGTGCAAGCAGCTCGGCAGCAAACTCCGACTACACC. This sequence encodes CASSSAANSDYT. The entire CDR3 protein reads CASSSAANSDYTF.

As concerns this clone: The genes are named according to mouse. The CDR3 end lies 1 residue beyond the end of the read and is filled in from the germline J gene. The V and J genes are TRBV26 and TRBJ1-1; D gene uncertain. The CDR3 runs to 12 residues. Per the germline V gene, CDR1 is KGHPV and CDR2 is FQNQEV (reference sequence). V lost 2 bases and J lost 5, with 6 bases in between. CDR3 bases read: TGTGCCAGCAGTCTGAAGCAGACAGAAGTCTTC. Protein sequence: CASSLKQTEVF. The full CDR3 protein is CASSLKQTEVFF.

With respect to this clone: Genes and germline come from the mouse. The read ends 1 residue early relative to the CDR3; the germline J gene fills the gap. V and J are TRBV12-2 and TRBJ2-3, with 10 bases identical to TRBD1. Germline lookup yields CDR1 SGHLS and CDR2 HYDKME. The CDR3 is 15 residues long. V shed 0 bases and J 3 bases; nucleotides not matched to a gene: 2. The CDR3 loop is CASSLDRGRAETLYF. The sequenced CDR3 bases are TGTGCCAGCTCTCTCGACAGGGGGCGCGCAGAAACGCTGTAT. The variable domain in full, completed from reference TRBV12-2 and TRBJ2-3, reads NSGVVQSPRYIIKGKGERSILKCIPISGHLSVAWYQQTQGQELKFFIQHYDKMERDKGNLPSRFSVQQFDDYHSEMNMSALELEDSAVYFCASSLDRGRAETLYFGSGTRLTVL.

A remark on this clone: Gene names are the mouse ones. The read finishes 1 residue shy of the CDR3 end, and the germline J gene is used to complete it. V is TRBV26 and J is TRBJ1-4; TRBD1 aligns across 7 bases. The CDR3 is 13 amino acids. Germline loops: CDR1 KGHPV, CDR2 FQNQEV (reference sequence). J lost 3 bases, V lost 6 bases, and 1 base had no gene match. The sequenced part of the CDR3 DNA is TGTGCCAGCAGCCAGGGGGCCAACGAAAGATTATTT. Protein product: CASSQGANERLF. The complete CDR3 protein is CASSQGANERLFF.

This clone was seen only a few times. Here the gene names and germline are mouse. The CDR3 spells CTCSANKNYAEQFF. The CDR3 bases that were read are TGCACCTGCAGTGCCAACAAAAACTATGCTGAGCAGTTC. V and J are TRBV1 and TRBJ2-1; unclear D gene. With the read ending 1 residue before the CDR3 end, the germline J gene is used to fill in that end. V was pared by 3 bases and J by 1 base, with 7 bases between. The CDR3 is 14 residues long. Germline CDR1 reads NSQYPW; CDR2 reads LRSPGD (reference sequence). The variable domain in full, with the rest retrieved from reference TRBV1 and TRBJ2-1, is VTLLEQNPRWRLVPRGQAVNLRCILKNSQYPWMSWYQQDLQKQLQWLFTLRSPGDKEVKSLPGADYLATRVTDTELRLQVANMSQGRTLYCTCSANKNYAEQFFGPGTRLTVL.

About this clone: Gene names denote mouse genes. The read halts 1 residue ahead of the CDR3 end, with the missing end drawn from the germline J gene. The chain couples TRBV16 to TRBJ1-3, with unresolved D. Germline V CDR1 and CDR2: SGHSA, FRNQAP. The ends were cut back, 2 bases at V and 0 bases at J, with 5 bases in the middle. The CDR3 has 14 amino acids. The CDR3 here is CASSLSVSGNTLYF. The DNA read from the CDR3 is TGTGCAAGCAGCTTATCGGTTTCTGGAAATACGCTCTAT.

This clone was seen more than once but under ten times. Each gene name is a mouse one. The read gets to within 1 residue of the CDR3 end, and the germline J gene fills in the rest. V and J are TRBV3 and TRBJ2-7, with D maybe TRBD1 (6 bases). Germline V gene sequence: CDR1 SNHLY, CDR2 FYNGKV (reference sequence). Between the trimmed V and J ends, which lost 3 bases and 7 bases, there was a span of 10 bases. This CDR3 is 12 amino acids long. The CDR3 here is CASSFAGVEQYF. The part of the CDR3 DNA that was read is TGTGCCAGCAGCTTTGCAGGGGTGGAACAGTAC.

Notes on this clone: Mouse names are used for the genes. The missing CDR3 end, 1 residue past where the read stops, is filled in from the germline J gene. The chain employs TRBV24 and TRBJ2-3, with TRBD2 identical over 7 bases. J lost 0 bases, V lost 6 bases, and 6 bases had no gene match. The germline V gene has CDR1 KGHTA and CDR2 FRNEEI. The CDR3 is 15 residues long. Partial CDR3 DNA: TGTGCCAGCAGCCCCGATGGGGGGAGTGCAGAAACGCTGTAT. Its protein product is CASSPDGGSAETLY. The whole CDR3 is CASSPDGGSAETLYF.

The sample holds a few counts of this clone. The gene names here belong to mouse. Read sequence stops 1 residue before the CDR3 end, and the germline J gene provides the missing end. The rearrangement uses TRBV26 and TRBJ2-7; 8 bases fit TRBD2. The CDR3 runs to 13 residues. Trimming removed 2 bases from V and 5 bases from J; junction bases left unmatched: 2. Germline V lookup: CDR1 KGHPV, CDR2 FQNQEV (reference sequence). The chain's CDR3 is CASSLMGGDEQYF. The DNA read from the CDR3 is TGTGCCAGCAGTCTGATGGGGGGGGATGAACAGTAC.

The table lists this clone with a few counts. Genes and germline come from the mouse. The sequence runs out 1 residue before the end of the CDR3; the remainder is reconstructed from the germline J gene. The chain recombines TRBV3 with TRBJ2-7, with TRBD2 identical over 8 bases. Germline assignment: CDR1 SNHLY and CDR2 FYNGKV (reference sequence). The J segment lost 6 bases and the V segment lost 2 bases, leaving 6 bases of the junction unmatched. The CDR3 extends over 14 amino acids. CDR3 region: CASSLRGGAIEQYF. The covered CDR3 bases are TGTGCCAGCAGCTTAAGAGGGGGGGCGATTGAACAGTAC.

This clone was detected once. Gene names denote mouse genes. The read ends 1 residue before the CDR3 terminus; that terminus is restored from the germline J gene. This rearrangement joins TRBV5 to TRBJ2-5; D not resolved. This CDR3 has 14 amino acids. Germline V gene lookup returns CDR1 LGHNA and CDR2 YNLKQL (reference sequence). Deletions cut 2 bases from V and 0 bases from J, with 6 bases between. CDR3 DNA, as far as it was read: TGTGCCAGCAGCCAACAGATTAACCAAGACACCCAGTAC. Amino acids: CASSQQINQDTQY. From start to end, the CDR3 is CASSQQINQDTQYF.

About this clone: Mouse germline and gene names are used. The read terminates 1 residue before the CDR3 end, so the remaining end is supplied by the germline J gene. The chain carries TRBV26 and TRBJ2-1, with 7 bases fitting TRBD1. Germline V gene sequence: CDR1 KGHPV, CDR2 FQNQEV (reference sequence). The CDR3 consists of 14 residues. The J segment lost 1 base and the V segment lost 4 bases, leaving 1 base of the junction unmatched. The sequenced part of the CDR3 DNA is TGTGCCAGCAGTCCGACAGGGAACTATGCTGAGCAGTTC. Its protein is CASSPTGNYAEQF. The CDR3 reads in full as CASSPTGNYAEQFF.

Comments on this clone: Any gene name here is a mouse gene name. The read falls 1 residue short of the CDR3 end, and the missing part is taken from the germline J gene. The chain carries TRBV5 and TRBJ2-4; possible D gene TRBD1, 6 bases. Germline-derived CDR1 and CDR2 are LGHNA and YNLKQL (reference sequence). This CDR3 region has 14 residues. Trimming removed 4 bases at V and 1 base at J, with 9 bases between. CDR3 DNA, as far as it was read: TGTGCCAGCAGCCCTGGACAGCGTCAAAACACCTTGTAC. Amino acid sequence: CASSPGQRQNTLY. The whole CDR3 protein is CASSPGQRQNTLYF.

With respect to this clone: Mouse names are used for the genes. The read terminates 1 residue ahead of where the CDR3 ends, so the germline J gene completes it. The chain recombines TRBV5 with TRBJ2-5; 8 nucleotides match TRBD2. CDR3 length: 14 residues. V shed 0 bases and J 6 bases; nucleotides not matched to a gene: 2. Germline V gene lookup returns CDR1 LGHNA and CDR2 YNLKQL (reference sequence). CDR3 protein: CASSQDWGADTQYF. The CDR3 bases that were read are TGTGCCAGCAGCCAAGACTGGGGGGCGGACACCCAGTAC.

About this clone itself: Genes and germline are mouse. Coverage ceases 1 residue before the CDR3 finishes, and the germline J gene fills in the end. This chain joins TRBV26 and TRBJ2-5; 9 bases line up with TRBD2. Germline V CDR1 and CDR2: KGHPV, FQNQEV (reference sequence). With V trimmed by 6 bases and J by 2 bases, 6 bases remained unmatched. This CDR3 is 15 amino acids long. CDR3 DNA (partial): TGTGCCAGCAGATCCTTACTGGGGGGCCAAGACACCCAGTAC. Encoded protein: CASRSLLGGQDTQY. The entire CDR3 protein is CASRSLLGGQDTQYF.

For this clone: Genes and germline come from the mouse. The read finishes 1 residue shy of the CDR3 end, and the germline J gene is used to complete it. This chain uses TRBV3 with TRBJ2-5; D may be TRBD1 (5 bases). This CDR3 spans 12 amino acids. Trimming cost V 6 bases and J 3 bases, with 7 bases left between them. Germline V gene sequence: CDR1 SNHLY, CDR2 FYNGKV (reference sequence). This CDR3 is CASRGQQDTQYF. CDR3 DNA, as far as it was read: TGTGCCAGCAGAGGACAACAAGACACCCAGTAC.

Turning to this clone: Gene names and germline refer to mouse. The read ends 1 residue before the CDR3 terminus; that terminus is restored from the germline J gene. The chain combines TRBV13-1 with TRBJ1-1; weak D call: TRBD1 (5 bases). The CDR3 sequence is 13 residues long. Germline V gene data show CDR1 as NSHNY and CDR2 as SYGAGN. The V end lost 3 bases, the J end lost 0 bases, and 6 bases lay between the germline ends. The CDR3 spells CASSGGTNTEVFF. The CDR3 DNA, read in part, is TGTGCCAGCAGTGGGGGGACAAACACAGAAGTCTTC.

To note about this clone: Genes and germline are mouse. CDR3 bases read: TGTGCCAGTGGCAGGGGGGCTGGAAATACGCTCTAT. It specifies CASGRGAGNTLY. The CDR3 in full is CASGRGAGNTLYF. The V call is TRBV19, the J call TRBJ1-3; 7 nucleotides line up with TRBD1. The read terminates 1 residue before the CDR3 end, so the remaining end is supplied by the germline J gene. The CDR3 contains 13 residues. The V segment lost 8 bases and the J segment 2 bases; nucleotides outside the gene matches: 4. From germline, CDR1 is FNHDT and CDR2 SITEND (reference sequence).

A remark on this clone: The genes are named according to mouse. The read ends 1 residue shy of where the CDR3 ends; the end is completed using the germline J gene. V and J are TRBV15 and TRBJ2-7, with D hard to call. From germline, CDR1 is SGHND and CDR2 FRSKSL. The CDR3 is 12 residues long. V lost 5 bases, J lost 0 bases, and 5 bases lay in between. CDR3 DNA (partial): TGTGCCAGCAGTCCCGTCTCCTATGAACAGTAC. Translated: CASSPVSYEQY. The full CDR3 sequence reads CASSPVSYEQYF.

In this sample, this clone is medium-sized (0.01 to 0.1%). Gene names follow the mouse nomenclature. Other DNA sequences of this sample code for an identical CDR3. CDR3 DNA, as far as it was read: TGTGCCAGCAGCCCCGGGACTGGGGGGTATGAACAGTAC. Amino acids: CASSPGTGGYEQY. The whole CDR3 is CASSPGTGGYEQYF. The rearrangement joins TRBV3 to TRBJ2-7; 12 nucleotides agree with TRBD2. Read sequence stops 1 residue before the CDR3 end, and the germline J gene provides the missing end. This CDR3 spans 14 amino acids. Per the germline V gene, CDR1 is SNHLY and CDR2 is FYNGKV (reference sequence). V shed 5 bases, J shed 4 bases, and the junction held 3 bases outside the gene matches.